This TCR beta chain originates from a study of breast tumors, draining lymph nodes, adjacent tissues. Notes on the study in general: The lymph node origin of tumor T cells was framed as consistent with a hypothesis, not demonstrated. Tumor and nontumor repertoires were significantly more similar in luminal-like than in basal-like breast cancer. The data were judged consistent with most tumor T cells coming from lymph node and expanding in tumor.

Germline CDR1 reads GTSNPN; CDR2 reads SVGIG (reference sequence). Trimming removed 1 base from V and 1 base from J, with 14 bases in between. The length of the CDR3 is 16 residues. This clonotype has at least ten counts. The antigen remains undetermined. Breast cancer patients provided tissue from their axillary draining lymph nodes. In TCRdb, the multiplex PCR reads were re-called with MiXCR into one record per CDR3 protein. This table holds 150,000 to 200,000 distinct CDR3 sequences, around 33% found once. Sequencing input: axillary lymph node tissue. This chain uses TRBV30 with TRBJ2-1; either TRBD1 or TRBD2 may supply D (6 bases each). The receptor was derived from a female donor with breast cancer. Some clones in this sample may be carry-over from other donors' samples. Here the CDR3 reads CAWSGITGTSYNEQFF. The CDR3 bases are TGTGCCTGGAGTGGGATTACAGGGACTTCCTACAATGAGCAGTTCTTC.